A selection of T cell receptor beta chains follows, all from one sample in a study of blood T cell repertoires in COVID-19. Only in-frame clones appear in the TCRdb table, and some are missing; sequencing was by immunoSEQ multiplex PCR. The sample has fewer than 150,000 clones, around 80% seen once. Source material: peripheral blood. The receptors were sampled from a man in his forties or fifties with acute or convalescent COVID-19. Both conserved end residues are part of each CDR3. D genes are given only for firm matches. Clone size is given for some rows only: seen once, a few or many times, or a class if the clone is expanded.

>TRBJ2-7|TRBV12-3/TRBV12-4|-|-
CASSSGVHEQYF
TGTGCCAGCAGCTCCGGGGTCCACGAGCAGTACTTC
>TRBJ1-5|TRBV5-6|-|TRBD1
CASSYMEPGQGIIEPQHF
TGTGCCAGCAGCTATATGGAACCGGGACAGGGAATAATTGAGCCCCAGCATTTT
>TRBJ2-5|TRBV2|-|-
CASSEISSETQYF
TGTGCCAGCAGTGAAATTAGCTCGGAGACCCAGTACTTC
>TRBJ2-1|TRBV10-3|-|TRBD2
CAISGVAGVGYNEQFF
TGTGCCATCAGTGGAGTTGCGGGAGTGGGATACAATGAGCAGTTCTTC
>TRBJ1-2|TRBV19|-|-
CASSSLPTINYGYTF
TGTGCCAGTAGTTCGCTACCCACGATCAACTATGGCTACACCTTC
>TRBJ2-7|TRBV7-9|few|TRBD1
CASSPGTGGKGVSSYEQYF
TGTGCCAGCAGCCCCGGGACAGGGGGCAAGGGGGTTAGCTCCTACGAGCAGTACTTC
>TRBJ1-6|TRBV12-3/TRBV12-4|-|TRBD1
CASSGTGNSPLHF
TGTGCCAGCTCCGGGACAGGGAATTCACCCCTCCACTTT
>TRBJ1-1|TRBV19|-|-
CASSSRSNTEAFF
TGTGCCAGTAGTTCCCGGTCGAACACTGAAGCTTTCTTT
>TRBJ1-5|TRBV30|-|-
CAWSPQGMHQPQHF
TGTGCCTGGAGTCCCCAGGGAATGCATCAGCCCCAGCATTTT
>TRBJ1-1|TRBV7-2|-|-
CASSLGAGLNTEAFF
TGTGCCAGCAGCTTAGGTGCAGGTTTGAACACTGAAGCTTTCTTT
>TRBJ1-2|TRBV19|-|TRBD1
CASSMNRGLLYGYTF
TGTGCCAGTAGTATGAACAGGGGACTCCTCTATGGCTACACCTTC
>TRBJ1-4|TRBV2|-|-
CASSAWGAGEKLFF
TGTGCCAGCAGTGCGTGGGGCGCAGGTGAAAAACTGTTTTTT
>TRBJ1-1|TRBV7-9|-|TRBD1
CASSSQGDTEAFF
TGTGCCAGCAGCTCCCAGGGGGACACTGAAGCTTTCTTT
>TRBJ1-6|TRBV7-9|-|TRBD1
CASSLPRLGTGYNSPLHF
TGTGCCAGCAGCTTACCCCGACTAGGGACAGGGTATAATTCACCCCTCCACTTT
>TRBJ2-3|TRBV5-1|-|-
CASSLDGSGLAGDTQYF
TGCGCCAGCAGCTTGGATGGAAGCGGTCTAGCCGGGGATACGCAGTATTTT
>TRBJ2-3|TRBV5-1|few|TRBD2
CASSWNIAGPGSTDTQYF
TGCGCCAGCAGCTGGAACATAGCGGGGCCCGGGAGCACAGATACGCAGTATTTT
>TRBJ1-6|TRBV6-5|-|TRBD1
CASRPTGDSPLHF
TGTGCCAGCAGGCCGACAGGGGATTCACCCCTCCACTTT